Reported below is one T cell receptor (beta chain). Its matching antigen is unknown. This specimen belongs to a study of blood T cells in healthy people across ages. Overall study findings and caveats: Roughly linearly, TCR beta diversity per million T cells fell as age increased.

Alongside a J-beta primer mix, a sample-barcoded 5' primer served in a second PCR lasting roughly 7 to 12 cycles. Every sample gave at least 3 million paired-end reads containing CDR3. TCRdb processed the 5' RACE reads anew with MiXCR; each CDR3 protein has one entry. In the table there are approximately 1.5 million distinct CDR3 sequences, about 31% of which are singletons. The CDR3 is made up of 15 amino acids. From germline, CDR1 is PRHDT and CDR2 FYEKMQ (reference sequence). With V trimmed by 5 bases and J by 7 bases, 12 bases remained unmatched. This chain connects TRBV13 to TRBJ2-7; 9 positions match TRBD1. Material for sequencing was blood. The source is a woman aged 25 to 39 in good health. CDR3 nucleotide sequence: TGTGCCAGCAGCCCTGGGACAGGGAACGGGCTAGAGCAGTACTTC. Protein: CASSPGTGNGLEQYF.